The 14 T cell receptor beta chains listed next were all sequenced from one sample in a study of T cells in Graves' hyperthyroidism and ophthalmopathy. What was amplified from RNA transcripts were TCR beta CDR3 regions. HTBI primers were used for first-round RT-PCR of the TCR CDR3. A single record per CDR3 protein comes from TCRdb applying MiXCR to the multiplex PCR reads. The data contain about 420,000 distinct CDR3 sequences, approximately 13% of them singletons. The sequencing input was blood. These receptors all stem from a woman under 30 with Graves' hyperthyroidism.

This clonotype was observed a few times. The CDR3 bases are TGTGCCAGCAGTCCCATAACCGGGACTAGCGGGAGGGATGAGCAGTTCTTC. Translation gives CASSPITGTSGRDEQFF. The chain links TRBV27 to TRBJ2-1; TRBD2 agrees at 16 bases. Germline lookup yields CDR1 MNHEY and CDR2 SMNVEV (reference sequence). The CDR3 extends over 17 amino acids. Trimming took 5 bases from V and 8 from J; bases not matched to a gene: 9.

This clonotype appeared many times. The chain links TRBV10-3 to TRBJ2-2; the D is unclear. The germline V gene encodes CDR1 ENHRY and CDR2 SYGVKD. CDR3 size: 12 residues. Trimming left V 5 bases short and J 7 bases short, with 8 bases between. The CDR3 bases are TGTGCCATCAGTAAAAACGGCGGGGAGCTGTTTTTT. As protein: CAISKNGGELFF.

This sequence joins TRBV20-1 and TRBJ2-5, with D maybe TRBD1 (6 bases). Germline V gives CDR1 DFQATT, CDR2 SNEGSKA (reference sequence). The CDR3 has 13 amino acids. V lost 2 bases, J lost 10 bases, and 17 bases lay in between. CDR3 in amino acids: CSARSQGPRGQYF. As DNA, the CDR3 is TGCAGTGCTAGATCCCAGGGTCCCAGGGGCCAGTACTTC.

Note on this clonotype: The conserved phenylalanine or tryptophan normally closing the CDR3 is absent here, so this likely arose from a read error. This chain links TRBV12-3 or TRBV12-4 with TRBJ2-1; D gene unclear. V was clipped by 1 base and J by 0 bases, with 10 bases between them. The CDR3 has 16 residues. The CDR3 bases are TGTGCCAGCAGTTTAGTGGGAAGGAGCTCCTACAATGAGCAGTTCTCC. This encodes CASSLVGRSSYNEQFS.

Ten or more counts support this clonotype. The chain has TRBV7-2 and TRBJ1-5; D not resolved. Trimming removed 2 bases at V and 6 bases at J, with 11 bases between. This CDR3 region has 14 residues. CDR1 and CDR2 (germline): SGHTA, FQGNSA. The chain's CDR3 is CASSLYGDAQPQHF. In nucleotides, the CDR3 is TGTGCCAGCAGCTTATACGGCGACGCTCAGCCCCAGCATTTT. The full variable domain, rest sourced from reference TRBV7-2 and TRBJ1-5, is GAGVSQSPSNKVTEKGKDVELRCDPISGHTALYWYRQSLGQGLEFLIYFQGNSAPDKSGLPSDRFSAERTGGSVSTLTIQRTQQEDSAVYLCASSLYGDAQPQHFGDGTRLSIL.

This clonotype occurred many times. This chain links TRBV6-1 with TRBJ2-7, with a tentative D call TRBD1 (5 bases). The CDR3 is made up of 13 amino acids. V was trimmed by 5 bases and J by 3 bases, leaving 11 bases between them. CDR1 is MNHNS and CDR2 is SASEGT in the germline V gene. As DNA, the CDR3 is TGTGCCAGCAGTCAGGGTCCGCTCTACGAGCAGTACTTC. Protein: CASSQGPLYEQYF.

This clonotype was counted many times. The rearrangement joins TRBV20-1 to TRBJ1-1; TRBD1 matches 9 bases. The CDR3 has 17 residues. Germline V lookup: CDR1 DFQATT, CDR2 SNEGSKA (reference sequence). Unmatched junction bases numbered 15, after V lost 4 bases and J lost 3 bases. As DNA, the CDR3 is TGCAGTGCTAAACGGAACCCGGGACAGGGAAGGGACACTGAAGCTTTCTTT. This sequence encodes CSAKRNPGQGRDTEAFF.

The rearrangement uses TRBV28 and TRBJ1-2; D is ambiguous. Looked up from germline, CDR1 is MDHEN and CDR2 is SYDVKM. V was clipped by 10 bases and J by 7 bases, with 25 bases between them. The length of the CDR3 is 15 residues. The CDR3 DNA sequence: TGTGCCACCGCACCCCCTCGGGATAACTTAGGTGGCTACACCTTC. Encoded protein: CATAPPRDNLGGYTF.

This clonotype was observed at least ten times. This chain joins TRBV3-1 and TRBJ1-1, with D possibly being TRBD1 (6 bases). Germline lookup yields CDR1 LGHDT and CDR2 YNNKEL (reference sequence). V was cut by 0 bases and J by 0 bases, with 14 bases left in between. The CDR3 runs to 17 residues. CDR3 DNA: TGTGCCAGCAGCCAAGATCGGTCAGGGGCCCTGAACACTGAAGCTTTCTTT. Translated, it gives CASSQDRSGALNTEAFF. The full variable domain, with the rest looked up from reference TRBV3-1 and TRBJ1-1, is DTAVSQTPKYLVTQMGNDKSIKCEQNLGHDTMYWYKQDSKKFLKIMFSYNNKELIINETVPNRFSPKSPDKAHLNLHINSLELGDSAVYFCASSQDRSGALNTEAFFGQGTRLTVV.

This clonotype came up many times. The chain joins TRBV28 to TRBJ1-4; D perhaps matches TRBD1 (6 bases). Between the trimmed V and J ends, which lost 1 base and 1 base, there was a span of 10 bases. The CDR3 covers 16 residues. The V gene's germline CDR1 is MDHEN and CDR2 SYDVKM. CDR3 coding DNA: TGTGCCAGCAGTTTATCAGGGGCGGGAACTAATGAAAAACTGTTTTTT. Protein product: CASSLSGAGTNEKLFF.

The chain recombines TRBV11-2 with TRBJ2-7; unclear D gene. The CDR3 loop spans 14 amino acids. The germline V and J ends were trimmed by 1 base and 3 bases, with 10 bases remaining between them. Germline lookup yields CDR1 SGHAT and CDR2 FQNNGV. DNA for the CDR3: TGTGCCAGCAGCTTAGGGGCGGAAGTCTACGAGCAGTACTTC. Its protein is CASSLGAEVYEQYF.

The genes are TRBV7-2 and TRBJ1-1; maybe TRBD1 (5 bases). This CDR3 contains 14 residues. Germline V gene lookup returns CDR1 SGHTA and CDR2 FQGNSA. V was trimmed by 7 bases and J by 6 bases, leaving 18 bases between them. CDR3 sequence (DNA): TGTGCCAGCACCCGAGGGGTGACTAGCCCTGAAGCTTTCTTT. Translating gives CASTRGVTSPEAFF. The whole variable domain, remainder taken from reference TRBV7-2 and TRBJ1-1, is GAGVSQSPSNKVTEKGKDVELRCDPISGHTALYWYRQSLGQGLEFLIYFQGNSAPDKSGLPSDRFSAERTGGSVSTLTIQRTQQEDSAVYLCASTRGVTSPEAFFGQGTRLTVV.

The table lists this clonotype with a few counts. The V call is TRBV5-6, the J call TRBJ2-1; a weak D match, TRBD2 (5 bases). The CDR3 sequence is 15 residues long. The germline V gene encodes CDR1 SGHDT and CDR2 YYEEEE. With 0 bases removed from V and 1 base from J, the gap between germline ends came to 8 bases. The CDR3 region has the DNA TGTGCCAGCAGCTTGGGTGGACTGTCCTACAATGAGCAGTTCTTC. Translated, it gives CASSLGGLSYNEQFF.

This rearrangement joins TRBV28 to TRBJ2-7; 8 nucleotides match TRBD2. From germline, CDR1 is MDHEN and CDR2 SYDVKM. CDR3 length equals 16 residues. The trim removed 5 bases at V and 3 bases at J, leaving 12 bases unmatched. The CDR3, as DNA: TGTGCCAGCAGTACCACTAGCGGTGAGCGGAGCTACGAGCAGTACTTC. It codes for CASSTTSGERSYEQYF.